Following are 13 T cell receptor beta chains from one sample sequenced in a study of blood T cell repertoires in COVID-19. The table came from immunoSEQ multiplex PCR; TCRdb's copy has only in-frame clones and leaves some out. In the table there are about 160,000 clones, 85% of which are singletons. Sample: peripheral blood. These receptors were taken from a human donor with acute or convalescent COVID-19. The donor label of this sample is uncertain.

The rearrangement links TRBV28 to TRBJ1-2; 7 bases match TRBD1. CDR3 length equals 14 residues. In germline, CDR1 is MDHEN, CDR2 SYDVKM. V dropped 7 bases and J dropped 4; count of bases not matched to a gene: 9. For the CDR3, the DNA is TGTGCCAGCAACACAGGGGCGCGGGGCTATGGCTACACCTTC. Its translation: CASNTGARGYGYTF.

The genes are TRBV3-1 (or the pseudogene TRBV3-2) and TRBJ2-4; a possible D gene is TRBD1 (6 bases). The CDR3 has 15 residues. Trimming cost V 3 bases and J 0 bases, with 9 bases left between them. Looked up from germline, CDR1 is LGHDT and CDR2 is YNNKEL (reference sequence). This chain's CDR3 is CASSQGAIAKNIQYF. CDR3 coding DNA: TGTGCCAGCAGCCAGGGGGCTATAGCCAAAAACATTCAGTACTTC.

V and J are TRBV18 and TRBJ1-1; tentatively, D is TRBD1 (6 bases). This CDR3 has 15 residues. V was trimmed by 3 bases and J by 2 bases, leaving 13 bases between them. Per germline, CDR1 KGHSH and CDR2 LQKENI. CDR3 nucleotides: TGTGCCAGCTCACCCTTGGACAGTACTAACACTGAAGCTTTCTTT. It is translated as CASSPLDSTNTEAFF. Full variable domain (missing parts from reference TRBV18 and TRBJ1-1): NAGVMQNPRHLVRRRGQEARLRCSPMKGHSHVYWYRQLPEEGLKFMVYLQKENIIDESGMPKERFSAEFPKEGPSILRIQQVVRGDSAAYFCASSPLDSTNTEAFFGQGTRLTVV.

This clone was counted between two and nine times. The rearrangement joins TRBV28 to TRBJ1-2, with D hard to call. The CDR3 contains 13 residues. V was cut by 2 bases and J by 6 bases, with 10 bases left in between. Per germline, CDR1 MDHEN and CDR2 SYDVKM. CDR3 nucleotides: TGTGCCAGCAGTTTAAGACACAGCCATGGCTACACCTTC. Translation: CASSLRHSHGYTF.

The J gene is TRBJ1-1, the V gene TRBV4-2, with a possible D match to TRBD1 (6 bases). The germline gives CDR1 LGHNA, CDR2 YNFKEQ. The CDR3 contains 15 residues. The V end was cut by 3 bases, the J end by 3 bases, with 14 bases between. CDR3 loop: CASSQGQGRDTEAFF. CDR3 in DNA: TGTGCCAGCAGCCAGGGGCAGGGGAGGGACACTGAAGCTTTCTTT.

Only one count was recorded for this clone. This sequence joins TRBV9 and TRBJ1-3, with TRBD1 as a possible D gene (5 bases). This CDR3 is 17 amino acids long. Germline values: CDR1 SGDLS, CDR2 YYNGEE. V lost 2 bases, J lost 0 bases, and 15 bases lay in between. As DNA, the CDR3 is TGTGCCAGCAGCGTGGGGCAGCTTCCCCACTCTGGAAACACCATATATTTT. It yields the protein CASSVGQLPHSGNTIYF.

The chain recombines TRBV7-8 with TRBJ2-7; maybe TRBD1 (5 bases). Germline V CDR1 and CDR2: SGHVS, FQNEAQ. V lost 5 bases and J 5 bases, leaving 10 bases between the germline ends. The CDR3 totals 12 residues. CDR3 nucleotides: TGTGCCAGCAGCCGAACAGGCCACGAGCAGTACTTC. This encodes CASSRTGHEQYF.

CDR3: CATSELTSGRSYEQYF. The CDR3 nucleotides read TGTGCCACCAGTGAACTGACTAGCGGGCGCTCCTACGAGCAGTACTTC. This sequence joins TRBV24-1 and TRBJ2-7; 10 bases line up with TRBD2. CDR3 length: 16 amino acids. The V segment lost 4 bases and the J segment 0 bases; nucleotides outside the gene matches: 5. Germline loops: CDR1 KGHDR, CDR2 SFDVKD.

In its sample, this clone was seen once. Sequence at one end of the junction differs from germline and may be a read error. The J gene is TRBJ1-1, the V gene TRBV12-3 or TRBV12-4; D is uncertain. There are 13 residues in the CDR3. The CDR3 nucleotides read TGTGCCAGCAGTTTGGGTCGAAACAGTGAAGCTTTCTTT. This gives the protein CASSLGRNSEAFF.

This clone showed up just a few times. The genes are TRBV4-1 and TRBJ2-3, with TRBD2 identical over 14 bases. CDR1 is MGHRA, CDR2 YSYEKL, per germline. V lost 4 bases and J lost 2; bases outside the gene matches: 5. The CDR3 length is 17 residues. Written as DNA, the CDR3 is TGCGCCAGCAGCCGGGGACTAGCGGGGGCCTACACAGATACGCAGTATTTT. It encodes CASSRGLAGAYTDTQYF.

This chain uses TRBV9 with TRBJ1-6; D is undetermined. The CDR3 spans 14 residues. The germline CDR1 and CDR2 sequences are SGDLS and YYNGEE. Trimming cost V 0 bases and J 12 bases, with 13 bases left between them. The CDR3 DNA reads TGTGCCAGCAGCGTAGAGGAGGAGCTGGGACCCCTCCACTTT. It codes for CASSVEEELGPLHF.

This clone was counted a few times. The chain uses TRBV6-5 and TRBJ1-5, with a weak D call TRBD1 (5 bases). The CDR3 is 15 amino acids. CDR1 MNHEY and CDR2 SVGAGI come from the germline V gene. Trimming took 4 bases from V and 6 from J, leaving 16 bases between them. DNA for the CDR3: TGTGCCAGCAGTTCGCATAGACAGAAAGGTCAGCCCCAGCATTTT. It is translated as CASSSHRQKGQPQHF.

The chain links TRBV15 to TRBJ2-1; 9 positions agree with TRBD1. Germline CDR1 and CDR2: LNHNV and YYDKDF (reference sequence). J lost 9 bases, V lost 6 bases, and 9 bases had no gene match. CDR3 length equals 14 residues. The CDR3 region is CATRRDRAVGEQFF. For the CDR3, the DNA is TGTGCCACCAGGCGGGACAGGGCTGTGGGTGAGCAGTTCTTC. Full variable domain (rest looked up from reference TRBV15 and TRBJ2-1): DAMVIQNPRYQVTQFGKPVTLSCSQTLNHNVMYWYQQKSSQAPKLLFHYYDKDFNNEADTPDNFQSRRPNTSFCFLDIRSPGLGDTAMYLCATRRDRAVGEQFFGPGTRLTVL.